Presented here are 30 T cell receptor beta chains from one specimen sequenced in a study of shared clonotypes between healthy human individuals. Naive CD8 cells lacked CD45RO and underwent positive selection for CCR7, leaving out terminally differentiated effector memory CD45RA+ cells. TCRdb's copy holds only in-frame clones and misses some; the assay was immunoSEQ multiplex PCR. Altogether 600,000 or so clones are present, roughly 96% being singletons, with the ten largest covering approximately 0.11%. Source material: naive CD8+ T cells sorted from blood. The receptors come from a woman aged 25 to 39 in good health.

The chain recombines TRBV11-2 with TRBJ2-7; D is unclear. The CDR3 is 12 residues long. Germline V gene lookup returns CDR1 SGHAT and CDR2 FQNNGV. V lost 0 bases, J lost 6 bases, and 6 bases lay in between. The CDR3 DNA is TGTGCCAGCAGCTTAGACAACCCCGAGCAGTACTTC. This translates into CASSLDNPEQYF.

The V gene is TRBV6-5, the J gene TRBJ2-7, with 12 bases matching TRBD2. Germline trimming cut 4 bases from V and 6 bases from J; bases unmatched to any gene: 7. Germline V lookup: CDR1 MNHEY, CDR2 SVGAGI. The CDR3 is 15 amino acids. The CDR3 region is CASSSRTSGNSEQYF. The CDR3 DNA reads TGTGCCAGCAGTTCAAGGACTAGCGGGAACTCCGAGCAGTACTTC.

This clone was counted only a few times. The V call is TRBV5-1, the J call TRBJ2-7; tentatively, D is TRBD2 (6 bases). V was cut by 0 bases and J by 6 bases, with 13 bases left in between. Germline V gene sequence: CDR1 SGHRS, CDR2 YFSETQ. The length of the CDR3 is 14 residues. This CDR3 reads CASSLGRGVLEQYF. The CDR3 DNA is TGCGCCAGCAGCTTGGGGCGGGGTGTGCTCGAGCAGTACTTC.

The J gene is TRBJ1-1, the V gene TRBV6-1; 8 bases line up with TRBD1. The CDR3 has 11 amino acids. The germline V gene encodes CDR1 MNHNS and CDR2 SASEGT. V lost 8 bases and J lost 7; bases outside the gene matches: 3. The chain's CDR3 is CASWTGIEAFF. CDR3 nucleotides: TGTGCCAGCTGGACAGGGATTGAAGCTTTCTTT.

The chain has TRBV27 and TRBJ2-1; possibly TRBD2 for D (6 bases). V was shortened by 1 base and J by 0 bases, with 10 bases between the two germline ends. CDR1 is MNHEY, CDR2 SMNVEV, per germline (reference sequence). The CDR3 spans 16 residues. The CDR3 reads CASSLYSGSSYNEQFF. The CDR3 bases are TGTGCCAGCAGTTTATATAGCGGCAGCTCCTACAATGAGCAGTTCTTC.

In its sample, this clone was seen once. The chain has TRBV2 and TRBJ2-7; 9 bases line up with TRBD2. Trimming at V came to 10 bases and at J to 5 bases, leaving 9 bases not matched to a gene. CDR3 length equals 13 residues. Germline values: CDR1 SNHLY, CDR2 FYNNEI. CDR3 protein: CAIASGMENEQYF. The CDR3 nucleotides are TGTGCCATCGCTAGCGGGATGGAAAACGAGCAGTACTTC. The entire variable domain, with the rest obtained from reference TRBV2 and TRBJ2-7, is as follows: EPEVTQTPSHQVTQMGQEVILRCVPISNHLYFYWYRQILGQKVEFLVSFYNNEISEKSEIFDDQFSVERPDGSNFTLKIRSTKLEDSAMYFCAIASGMENEQYFGPGTRLTVT.

This chain links TRBV27 with TRBJ2-7; D gene unclear. The CDR3 covers 13 residues. V lost 4 bases to trimming and J lost 4 bases, with 11 bases between them. Germline loops: CDR1 MNHEY, CDR2 SMNVEV (reference sequence). CDR3 coding DNA: TGTGCCAGCAGTTCATTGTTGCGGTACGAGCAGTACTTC. This translates into CASSSLLRYEQYF.

V and J are TRBV7-9 and TRBJ2-7; TRBD1 is a possible D gene (5 bases). The CDR3 has 14 residues. V lost 4 bases and J lost 2, with 12 bases in between. CDR1 SEHNR and CDR2 FQNEAQ come from the germline V gene (reference sequence). The DNA for the CDR3 is TGTGCCAGCAGCTCGACGGACACTACCTACGAGCAGTACTTC. This translates into CASSSTDTTYEQYF. Looking up the rest from reference TRBV7-9 and TRBJ2-7 gives the full variable domain: DTGVSQNPRHKITKRGQNVTFRCDPISEHNRLYWYRQTLGQGPEFLTYFQNEAQLEKSRLLSDRFSAERPKGSFSTLEIQRTEQGDSAMYLCASSSTDTTYEQYFGPGTRLTVT.

The V call is TRBV6-4, the J call TRBJ2-1, with 13 bases aligning to TRBD2. Germline assignment: CDR1 MRHNA and CDR2 SNTAGT. With 4 bases clipped from V and 7 bases from J, the junction kept 4 bases outside the gene matches. The CDR3 extends over 15 amino acids. The CDR3 DNA is TGTGCCAGCAGTGTGGGACTAGCGGGGAGTAATGAGCAGTTCTTC. This sequence encodes CASSVGLAGSNEQFF.

This rearrangement joins TRBV7-9 to TRBJ2-7, with TRBD2 identical over 11 bases. The CDR3 consists of 16 residues. CDR1 is SEHNR and CDR2 is FQNEAQ in the germline V gene (reference sequence). The V segment lost 5 bases and the J segment 4 bases; nucleotides outside the gene matches: 10. This CDR3 is CASSPYLSGRGYEQYF. The CDR3 nucleotides are TGTGCCAGCAGCCCCTACCTTAGCGGGAGGGGATACGAGCAGTACTTC.

CDR3 residues: CASGILRPALSYGYTF. The CDR3 region has the DNA TGTGCCAGCGGAATCCTCCGCCCAGCTTTAAGCTATGGCTACACCTTC. This chain links TRBV14 with TRBJ1-2; D is uncertain. Germline-derived CDR1 and CDR2 are SGHDN and FVKESK. V lost 8 bases and J 4 bases, leaving 23 bases between the germline ends. This CDR3 is built from 16 residues.

This rearrangement joins TRBV7-9 to TRBJ2-3; D not certain. CDR1 is SEHNR and CDR2 is FQNEAQ in the germline V gene (reference sequence). V was trimmed by 5 bases and J by 1 base, leaving 10 bases between them. The CDR3 runs 14 residues. Here the CDR3 DNA reads TGTGCCAGCAGCGCGCAGGACGGCACAGATACGCAGTATTTT. The encoded protein is CASSAQDGTDTQYF.

The chain joins TRBV28 to TRBJ1-3, with D unclear. This CDR3 spans 15 amino acids. V lost 6 bases and J 7 bases, leaving 19 bases between the germline ends. Germline CDR1 and CDR2: MDHEN and SYDVKM. This chain's CDR3 is CASSLSSLVGNTIYF. For the CDR3, the DNA is TGTGCCAGCAGCCTCTCCTCCCTTGTGGGTAACACCATATATTTT.

The rearrangement links TRBV6-1 to TRBJ1-5; D is unresolved. The CDR3 totals 15 residues. Trimming took 8 bases from V and 2 from J, leaving 16 bases between them. Germline assignment: CDR1 MNHNS and CDR2 SASEGT. CDR3 region: CASLMGRSGNQPQHF. As DNA, the CDR3 is TGTGCCAGCTTAATGGGTCGGAGCGGCAATCAGCCCCAGCATTTT.

This clone appeared once. The chain joins TRBV27 to TRBJ2-1; 8 bases fit TRBD2. With 7 bases clipped from V and 7 bases from J, the junction kept 21 bases outside the gene matches. This CDR3 contains 18 residues. The germline CDR1 and CDR2 sequences are MNHEY and SMNVEV (reference sequence). Written as DNA, the CDR3 is TGTGCCAGCACCTCAGTCTCTATAGCGGGACGGCGTTATAATGAGCAGTTCTTC. Protein: CASTSVSIAGRRYNEQFF.

This chain joins TRBV27 and TRBJ2-5; TRBD2 agrees at 10 bases. V lost 5 bases to trimming and J lost 5 bases; unmatched junction nucleotides: 11. The CDR3 has 16 amino acids. Germline assignment: CDR1 MNHEY and CDR2 SMNVEV (reference sequence). The chain's CDR3 is CASSRGPGTSEETQYF. CDR3 nucleotides: TGTGCCAGCAGTCGTGGTCCGGGGACTAGCGAGGAGACCCAGTACTTC.

The chain couples TRBV7-2 to TRBJ2-7; D possibly corresponds to TRBD1 (6 bases). CDR1 is SGHTA, CDR2 FQGNSA, per germline. CDR3 length: 13 amino acids. V lost 5 bases and J lost 6, with 14 bases in between. In nucleotides, the CDR3 is TGTGCCAGCAGCCCCCCAACAGGGTTCGAGCAGTACTTC. Residues: CASSPPTGFEQYF.

About this clone itself: This sample includes further DNA sequences coding for the same CDR3. The chain uses TRBV5-1 and TRBJ2-7, with TRBD1 matching over 8 bases. The CDR3 loop spans 13 amino acids. With V trimmed by 7 bases and J by 2 bases, 5 bases remained unmatched. Germline V gene lookup returns CDR1 SGHRS and CDR2 YFSETQ. The CDR3 nucleotides read TGCGCCAGCTCCGGGACAGGTGCCTACGAGCAGTACTTC. It yields the protein CASSGTGAYEQYF.

As regards this clone: Within the sample, other DNA sequences also encode this same CDR3. The V gene is TRBV27, the J gene TRBJ2-7; D is unclear. The CDR3 covers 12 residues. The germline CDR1 and CDR2 sequences are MNHEY and SMNVEV (reference sequence). V lost 2 bases and J lost 4, with 6 bases in between. As DNA, the CDR3 is TGTGCCAGCAGTTTAGGCGGTTACGAGCAGTACTTC. Its translation is CASSLGGYEQYF.

The chain carries TRBV27 and TRBJ2-1; 8 nucleotides agree with TRBD2. V shed 5 bases, J shed 4 bases, and the junction held 10 bases outside the gene matches. The CDR3 contains 16 residues. Germline assignment: CDR1 MNHEY and CDR2 SMNVEV (reference sequence). CDR3 nucleotides: TGTGCCAGCAGTGTGGGGGCTAGCGGGTCATACAATGAGCAGTTCTTC. Protein product: CASSVGASGSYNEQFF.

The chain carries TRBV7-9 and TRBJ1-1; D ambiguous. The CDR3 has 11 amino acids. The V end lost 0 bases, the J end lost 8 bases, and 4 bases lay between the germline ends. Germline V gene sequence: CDR1 SEHNR, CDR2 FQNEAQ (reference sequence). CDR3 amino acids: CASSLAEEAFF. For the CDR3, the DNA is TGTGCCAGCAGCTTAGCAGAGGAAGCTTTCTTT.

J is TRBJ2-1 and V is TRBV27, with D uncertain. Trimming took 0 bases from V and 6 from J, leaving 6 bases between them. Germline V gene lookup returns CDR1 MNHEY and CDR2 SMNVEV (reference sequence). This CDR3 has 13 amino acids. The CDR3 nucleotides are TGTGCCAGCAGTTTATCGCCTAGCAATGAGCAGTTCTTC. It encodes CASSLSPSNEQFF.

The chain is built from TRBV28 and TRBJ2-1; D uncertain. This CDR3 spans 13 amino acids. Trimming left V 6 bases short and J 6 bases short, with 12 bases between. Germline V gives CDR1 MDHEN, CDR2 SYDVKM. The CDR3 is CASSLWRTNEQFF. The CDR3 region has the DNA TGTGCCAGCAGCCTCTGGCGGACCAATGAGCAGTTCTTC.

The V gene is TRBV19, the J gene TRBJ2-5, with a tentative D call TRBD2 (5 bases). Per the germline V gene, CDR1 is LNHDA and CDR2 is SQIVND (reference sequence). The CDR3 length is 15 residues. Trimming removed 0 bases at V and 1 base at J, with 9 bases between. The CDR3 region is CASSIDLEAQETQYF. The CDR3 bases are TGTGCCAGTAGTATAGATCTGGAGGCCCAAGAGACCCAGTACTTC. The entire variable domain, with the rest obtained from reference TRBV19 and TRBJ2-5, is as follows: DGGITQSPKYLFRKEGQNVTLSCEQNLNHDAMYWYRQDPGQGLRLIYYSQIVNDFQKGDIAEGYSVSREKKESFPLTVTSAQKNPTAFYLCASSIDLEAQETQYFGPGTRLLVL.

V gene TRBV14 combines with J gene TRBJ2-7; unclear D gene. Germline V CDR1 and CDR2: SGHDN, FVKESK. This CDR3 contains 18 residues. V lost 0 bases to trimming and J lost 1 base, with 19 bases between them. The CDR3 loop reads CASSQEFVGDLTSYEQYF. As DNA, the CDR3 is TGTGCCAGCAGCCAAGAATTTGTCGGCGATCTTACGTCCTACGAGCAGTACTTC.

V is TRBV13 and J is TRBJ2-7, with TRBD2 matching 11 bases. After removal of 2 bases from V and 2 bases from J, the junction contained 2 bases not matched to a gene. Germline V gene lookup returns CDR1 PRHDT and CDR2 FYEKMQ (reference sequence). The CDR3 length is 15 residues. CDR3 nucleotide sequence: TGTGCCAGCAGCTTACTAGCGGGAGGAACCTACGAGCAGTACTTC. Translated: CASSLLAGGTYEQYF.

CDR3 residues: CASSPGTGDYNEQFF. CDR3 DNA: TGTGCCAGCAGTCCCGGGACAGGGGACTACAATGAGCAGTTCTTC. The rearrangement uses TRBV7-2 and TRBJ2-1; 10 bases fit TRBD1. J gave up 3 bases and V 6 bases, and 5 bases lay outside the gene matches. From germline, CDR1 is SGHTA and CDR2 FQGNSA. This CDR3 is built from 15 residues.

This chain uses TRBV4-1 with TRBJ2-3; D not certain. Deletions cut 0 bases from V and 2 bases from J, with 6 bases between. This CDR3 region has 14 residues. The germline CDR1 and CDR2 sequences are MGHRA and YSYEKL. The CDR3 DNA follows: TGCGCCAGCAGCCAAGATGGCGACACAGATACGCAGTATTTT. This translates into CASSQDGDTDTQYF.

The J gene is TRBJ1-5, the V gene TRBV7-8, with a possible D match to TRBD1 (6 bases). Germline V lookup: CDR1 SGHVS, CDR2 FQNEAQ. There are 15 residues in the CDR3. Trimming stripped 6 bases from V and 0 bases from J, with 12 bases between. CDR3 sequence reads: CASSPNRASNQPQHF. For the CDR3, the DNA is TGTGCCAGCAGTCCGAACAGGGCTAGCAATCAGCCCCAGCATTTT.

The chain carries TRBV6-6 and TRBJ2-7; TRBD1 aligns across 7 bases. Germline trimming cut 2 bases from V and 2 bases from J; bases unmatched to any gene: 3. The CDR3 is 14 residues long. The germline V gene encodes CDR1 MNHNY and CDR2 SVGAGI (reference sequence). The CDR3 region is CASSYRDSAYEQYF. The CDR3 bases are TGTGCCAGCAGTTACCGGGACAGCGCCTACGAGCAGTACTTC.